These 8 T cell receptor beta chains were sequenced from one sample in a study of T cell responses to AZD1222 COVID-19 vaccine. The repertoire was sequenced with immunoSEQ multiplex PCR; TCRdb's copy has only in-frame clones and lacks some. This repertoire shows roughly 120,000 clones, roughly 91% found once; its top ten account for just over 3.5%. The starting material was peripheral blood, obtained 28 days after the second AZD1222 dose. The receptors stem from an adult who received the AZD1222 COVID-19 vaccine.

This rearrangement joins TRBV27 to TRBJ1-1, with a possible D match to TRBD1 (5 bases). CDR3 length equals 15 residues. Germline CDR1 MNHEY, CDR2 SMNVEV (reference sequence). Between the trimmed V and J ends, which lost 2 bases and 1 base, there was a span of 11 bases. The CDR3 region has the DNA TGTGCCAGCAGTTTAATGAGGACATCGAACACTGAAGCTTTCTTT. It codes for CASSLMRTSNTEAFF.

The V gene is TRBV7-9, the J gene TRBJ1-6; no firm D call. Germline values: CDR1 SEHNR, CDR2 FQNEAQ (reference sequence). The CDR3 length is 15 residues. Trimming left V 5 bases short and J 5 bases short, with 13 bases between. CDR3: CASSPAGPDNSPLHF. The CDR3 region has the DNA TGTGCCAGCAGCCCAGCCGGTCCCGATAATTCACCCCTCCACTTT.

The chain links TRBV12-2 to TRBJ1-1. TRBV12-2 is an annotated pseudogene. CDR3 length equals 14 residues. The CDR3 DNA is TGTGCTCGGGGCCCTTTGTGTCGGAACACTGAAGCTTTCTTT. Protein product: CARGPLCRNTEAFF.

This chain joins TRBV4-1 and TRBJ2-1; D is possibly TRBD1 or TRBD2 (5 bases each). The V gene's germline CDR1 is MGHRA and CDR2 YSYEKL. The ends were cut back, 3 bases at V and 4 bases at J, with 13 bases in the middle. This CDR3 has 15 amino acids. The CDR3 coding sequence is TGCGCCAGCAGCCATGCTGGGGGACCTTACAATGAGCAGTTCTTC. Translated: CASSHAGGPYNEQFF.

The chain employs TRBV5-6 and TRBJ2-3; the D gene is possibly TRBD2 (5 bases). Germline assignment: CDR1 SGHDT and CDR2 YYEEEE. Trimming shortened V by 0 bases and J by 0 bases, and 17 bases separated the two germline ends. The CDR3 totals 18 residues. The CDR3 nucleotides read TGTGCCAGCAGCTTGGGGGCGGGCTCGATTTCTAGCACAGATACGCAGTATTTT. It is translated as CASSLGAGSISSTDTQYF.

The chain recombines TRBV3-1 (or the pseudogene TRBV3-2) with TRBJ2-1; unclear D gene. The CDR3 sequence is 13 residues long. With 3 bases removed from V and 1 base from J, the gap between germline ends came to 4 bases. CDR1 LGHDT and CDR2 YNNKEL come from the germline V gene (reference sequence). CDR3 loop: CASSHGSYNEQFF. The CDR3 coding sequence is TGTGCCAGCAGCCACGGGTCCTACAATGAGCAGTTCTTC.

The chain combines TRBV30 with TRBJ1-2; D uncertain. This CDR3 comprises 13 residues. Germline V gene sequence: CDR1 GTSNPN, CDR2 SVGIG (reference sequence). Trimming took off 6 bases at V and 6 bases at J, with 17 bases between the two ends. In nucleotides, the CDR3 is TGTGCCTGTCTCGGGTCTATATCGAATGGCTACACCTTC. This translates into CACLGSISNGYTF.

V usage is TRBV14 and J usage is TRBJ2-2; TRBD1 is a possible D gene (6 bases). Germline V lookup: CDR1 SGHDN, CDR2 FVKESK. The CDR3 is 15 amino acids. The V end was cut by 1 base, the J end by 4 bases, with 10 bases between. Here the CDR3 DNA reads TGTGCCAGCAGCCAAGTGCAGGGGCGCACCGGGGAGCTGTTTTTT. Translated, it gives CASSQVQGRTGELFF.